This T cell receptor beta chain is from a study of blood T cell repertoires in COVID-19 (dated by TCRdb to 2018 to 2021). Turning to the overall study: Samples covering the acute and convalescent phases of COVID-19 were provided by collaborators in the United States, Italy and Spain. Where HLA class I and class II types were available, the types were taken from metadata supplied by the sample provider, not from assay-based typing. The prospective study material was composed of cDNA or gDNA derived from T cells, B-cell-depleted T cells, or PBMCs. Subjects who had been exposed to COVID-19, were actively infected with it, or had recovered from it provided the deeply sampled blood TCRbeta repertoires that made up the dataset. Nearly every sample came with metadata listing a de-identified subject ID, COVID-19 status, age in years and sex. The repertoires were released in a freely available public database intended as a resource for research on the immune response to SARS-CoV-2. Samples were obtained from the ongoing ImmuneRACE study (first 160 participants) and from 1,000 to 1,500 subjects provided by 6 global collaborators. What the work shows at the level of the full study, not this receptor alone: The amount of clinical and demographic metadata varied by source and participant and was provided uncurated.

In the case of this clone: Its antigen target is currently unknown. No base qualities exist here, and no much larger clone lies one base off it.

TCRbeta CDR3 regions were amplified from genomic DNA by means of the immunoSEQ Assay, a bias-controlled multiplex PCR. Per the source publication's procedure: Within the assay, amplification of reference gene primers was used to estimate how many nucleated cells each sample contained. To quantify the absolute abundance of each unique TCRbeta CDR3 rearrangement, sequence reads were collapsed and filtered. Productive Simpson clonality was computed per sample as the square root of Simpson's diversity index over productive rearrangements. TCRdb took over this immuneACCESS table, retaining in-frame rearrangements with V and J assigned. Such tables are incomplete; in checked studies, under half of the missing clones stem from an unresolved V gene, and the remainder is unexplained. V and J calls and clone size are as listed in that table; D and trimming were resolved from the DNA. This sample is represented by around 160,000 clones; 75% to 90% of them were singletons. 8% of the sample is held by the ten biggest clonotypes.

At one collaborating source in Seattle, patients were enrolled during active infection and were followed longitudinally through the course of disease. Each collaborating institution followed its own protocols to collect whole blood in K2EDTA tubes. Collaborator samples were shipped for TCRbeta analysis as frozen whole blood, isolated PBMCs, or DNA extracted from either sample type. The sample taken for sequencing was peripheral blood. The clonotype originates from a woman aged 55 to 70 with COVID-19, enrolled during active disease.

The nucleotide sequence reads as follows: TGTGCCACCAGTGATTTGTCGGGCAGGGATGATGGCTACACCTTC. The translation is CATSDLSGRDDGYTF. The sequence links TRBV24-1 to TRBJ1-2; 5 matching bases give a weak D call of TRBD1. Relative to germline, V is 0 bases shorter and J is 6 bases shorter, with 13 bases between their ends. The CDR3 covers 15 residues, taking in both the cysteine and the phenylalanine. CDR3 DNA is the only sequence kept; it has 45 bases, read in frame from the first base. From the germline V gene, CDR1 is KGHDR and CDR2 is SFDVKD.